This entry lists 27 T cell receptor beta chains sequenced from one sample in a study of blood T cell repertoires in COVID-19 (dated by TCRdb to the early 2020s). Library creation used the immunoSEQ multiplex PCR assay. As stored in TCRdb, this immuneACCESS dataset retains in-frame rearrangements with V and J assigned. A fraction of the clones does not appear; measured against another copy, unresolved V genes explain less than half of the discrepancy, and the remainder lacks a known reason. The sample table records 200,000 to 300,000 clones; over 75% of these occur just once. The top ten clonotypes cover roughly 5% of the sample. The sequenced sample consisted of peripheral blood. These receptors all stem from a man aged 45-60 years with COVID-19, enrolled during active disease.

The chain joins TRBV11-3 to TRBJ2-1, with 11 bases fitting TRBD2. Trimming took 0 bases from V and 4 from J; bases not matched to a gene: 2. CDR3 length equals 16 residues. Germline V gene sequence: CDR1 SGHNT, CDR2 YENEEA. DNA of the CDR3: TGTGCCAGCAGCTTAGAGGCTAGCGGGGGGTACAATGAGCAGTTCTTC. This gives the protein CASSLEASGGYNEQFF.

This clone has only one observation. The rearrangement joins TRBV28 to TRBJ1-2; 9 bases fit TRBD1. Trimming at V came to 4 bases and at J to 5 bases, leaving 14 bases not matched to a gene. CDR3 length equals 17 residues. Germline CDR1 is MDHEN and CDR2 is SYDVKM. CDR3 sequence reads: CASSSPLPAGTGYGYTF. The CDR3, as DNA: TGTGCCAGCAGTTCTCCGCTCCCCGCCGGGACAGGGTATGGCTACACCTTC.

This clone came up once. The V and J genes are TRBV11-2 and TRBJ1-3, with TRBD1 as a possible D gene (6 bases). The CDR3 has 18 amino acids. The germline V gene encodes CDR1 SGHAT and CDR2 FQNNGV. V shed 3 bases and J shed 0 bases, with 18 bases lying between them. The CDR3 DNA follows: TGTGCCAGCAGCTTTCTCCGAGGGGGAGTTAGCTCTGGAAACACCATATATTTT. Its protein is CASSFLRGGVSSGNTIYF. Together with reference TRBV11-2 and TRBJ1-3, the CDR3 gives the full variable domain: EAGVAQSPRYKIIEKRQSVAFWCNPISGHATLYWYQQILGQGPKLLIQFQNNGVVDDSQLPKDRFSAERLKGVDSTLKIQPAKLEDSAVYLCASSFLRGGVSSGNTIYFGEGSWLTVV.

The chain combines TRBV5-1 with TRBJ1-3, with TRBD1 matching over 8 bases. This CDR3 is 15 amino acids long. The V gene's germline CDR1 is SGHRS and CDR2 YFSETQ. Germline trimming cut 8 bases from V and 1 base from J; bases unmatched to any gene: 8. The CDR3 region has the DNA TGCGCCAGTAAGGACAGGGAAGGGTCTGGAAACACCATATATTTT. Protein sequence: CASKDREGSGNTIYF.

The rearrangement joins TRBV28 to TRBJ1-2; 12 bases are shared with TRBD1. Trimming at V came to 6 bases and at J to 4 bases, leaving 6 bases not matched to a gene. The CDR3 consists of 15 residues. Germline V gene sequence: CDR1 MDHEN, CDR2 SYDVKM. The CDR3 DNA is TGTGCCAGCAGATCGGGACAGGGGGCTATCTATGGCTACACCTTC. This gives the protein CASRSGQGAIYGYTF.

This sequence joins TRBV7-2 and TRBJ1-4; D not resolved. V was cut by 3 bases and J by 0 bases, with 5 bases left in between. The germline gives CDR1 SGHTA, CDR2 FQGNSA. The CDR3 is made up of 14 amino acids. Here the CDR3 reads CASSFRATNEKLFF. CDR3 DNA: TGTGCCAGCAGCTTTAGAGCAACTAATGAAAAACTGTTTTTT.

This chain connects TRBV6-5 to TRBJ2-5; 9 positions agree with TRBD2. The germline CDR1 and CDR2 sequences are MNHEY and SVGAGI. Trimming cost V 5 bases and J 5 bases; bases outside gene matches: 9. The CDR3 is 15 residues long. DNA for the CDR3: TGTGCCAGCAGTCCCATAAGGCGGGGGGGCGAGACCCAGTACTTC. Translating gives CASSPIRRGGETQYF.

This clone was seen just once. The chain employs TRBV4-2 and TRBJ1-6; D perhaps matches TRBD1 (5 bases). The germline CDR1 and CDR2 sequences are LGHNA and YNFKEQ. CDR3 length: 16 amino acids. V gave up 1 base and J gave up 9 bases, with 16 bases separating them. The CDR3 here is CASSQAAGRGGSPLHF. CDR3 bases: TGTGCCAGCAGCCAAGCGGCCGGGAGGGGTGGTTCACCCCTCCACTTT.

The V call is TRBV19, the J call TRBJ1-1; tentatively, D is TRBD1 (5 bases). The CDR3 runs 15 residues. Trimming pared 3 bases from V and 5 bases from J, leaving 16 bases between. CDR1 is LNHDA, CDR2 SQIVND, per germline (reference sequence). The CDR3 nucleotides read TGTGCCAGTAGTATTTACCAGGGCAGGAGTACTGAAGCTTTCTTT. It is translated as CASSIYQGRSTEAFF.

The rearrangement uses TRBV10-3 and TRBJ2-5; 7 nucleotides agree with TRBD2. CDR1 is ENHRY, CDR2 SYGVKD, per germline. Losses at the gene ends were 6 bases for V and 2 bases for J; bases not matched to a gene: 3. The CDR3 loop spans 13 amino acids. The CDR3 DNA follows: TGTGCCATCAGGGGGACTACACAAGAGACCCAGTACTTC. This translates into CAIRGTTQETQYF.

The rearrangement joins TRBV7-6 to TRBJ2-3; the D gene is possibly TRBD2 (6 bases). V gave up 5 bases and J gave up 6 bases, with 24 bases separating them. The germline gives CDR1 SGHVS, CDR2 FNYEAQ. The CDR3 contains 17 residues. In DNA form, the CDR3 reads TGTGCCAGCAGCCTGGGAACGGGACTCCGGGGGTGGGATACGCAGTATTTT. Its protein product is CASSLGTGLRGWDTQYF.

This chain uses TRBV14 with TRBJ2-5, with 10 bases lining up with TRBD2. CDR1 is SGHDN and CDR2 is FVKESK in the germline V gene. Unmatched junction bases numbered 12, after V lost 1 base and J lost 4 bases. This CDR3 comprises 18 residues. The CDR3 reads CASSQGLTSGRIIETQYF. CDR3 nucleotides: TGTGCCAGCAGCCAAGGATTGACTAGCGGGCGGATAATAGAGACCCAGTACTTC.

The chain uses TRBV2 and TRBJ1-5, with a weak D call TRBD1 (6 bases). The V end lost 6 bases, the J end lost 6 bases, and 15 bases lay between the germline ends. The germline CDR1 and CDR2 sequences are SNHLY and FYNNEI. This CDR3 comprises 14 residues. Here the CDR3 reads CASRARDKSQPQHF. CDR3 DNA: TGTGCCAGCAGGGCCCGGGACAAAAGTCAGCCCCAGCATTTT.

The chain uses TRBV6-6 and TRBJ2-4; possibly TRBD1 for D (7 bases). In germline, CDR1 is MNHNY, CDR2 SVGAGI (reference sequence). Trimming removed 5 bases from V and 3 bases from J, with 14 bases in between. CDR3 length: 15 amino acids. DNA for the CDR3: TGTGCCAGCAGTGCCTCAGGGGGAGGCAAAAACATTCAGTACTTC. This gives the protein CASSASGGGKNIQYF.

V usage is TRBV12-5 and J usage is TRBJ2-2; D unresolved. V shed 6 bases and J shed 5 bases, with 16 bases lying between them. Germline V lookup: CDR1 LGHNT, CDR2 FRNRAP. The CDR3 is 15 residues long. The CDR3 bases are TGTGCTAGTGGCCTTGACCCTGACGGGACCGGGGAGCTGTTTTTT. It encodes CASGLDPDGTGELFF.

This clone was picked up one time. V gene TRBV6-5 combines with J gene TRBJ2-3, with 7 bases lining up with TRBD2. CDR1 MNHEY and CDR2 SVGAGI come from the germline V gene. Losses at the gene ends were 7 bases for V and 2 bases for J; bases not matched to a gene: 9. This CDR3 comprises 15 residues. Here the CDR3 reads CASNWLAEPTDTQYF. Written as DNA, the CDR3 is TGTGCCAGCAACTGGCTAGCGGAACCCACAGATACGCAGTATTTT.

The V and J genes are TRBV6-1 and TRBJ2-3; 7 bases are a match to TRBD1. The junction had 9 bases not matched to a gene; V was cut back by 4 bases and J by 5 bases. CDR3 size: 15 residues. CDR1 MNHNS and CDR2 SASEGT come from the germline V gene. CDR3 in amino acids: CASSVAVTGEDTQYF. CDR3 DNA: TGTGCCAGCAGTGTAGCAGTAACAGGGGAAGATACGCAGTATTTT.

The gene calls are TRBV19 and TRBJ2-2; D call uncertain. This CDR3 is built from 14 residues. The V and J ends lost 1 base and 3 bases respectively, with 6 bases between them. Germline V gene data show CDR1 as LNHDA and CDR2 as SQIVND (reference sequence). The CDR3: CASSIGPYTGELFF. The DNA of the CDR3 is TGTGCCAGTAGTATAGGGCCTTACACCGGGGAGCTGTTTTTT.

The V call is TRBV7-2, the J call TRBJ1-4, with 9 bases identical to TRBD1. The CDR3 extends over 17 amino acids. Looked up from germline, CDR1 is SGHTA and CDR2 is FQGNSA. V lost 4 bases to trimming and J lost 2 bases; unmatched junction nucleotides: 8. Here the CDR3 reads CASSYRGRGVTNEKLFF. The CDR3 DNA reads TGTGCCAGCAGCTACAGGGGGCGCGGTGTTACTAATGAAAAACTGTTTTTT.

The chain links TRBV28 to TRBJ2-4; 7 bases are a match to TRBD1. Germline lookup yields CDR1 MDHEN and CDR2 SYDVKM. J lost 3 bases, V lost 3 bases, and 8 bases had no gene match. The CDR3 has 16 residues. CDR3 in amino acids: CASSFRQGRDKNIQYF. The DNA of the CDR3 is TGTGCCAGCAGTTTCAGACAGGGTCGGGACAAAAACATTCAGTACTTC.

V usage is TRBV5-5 and J usage is TRBJ2-2, with 9 bases fitting TRBD1. The CDR3 sequence is 16 residues long. The germline V gene encodes CDR1 SGHKS and CDR2 YYEKEE (reference sequence). V was pared by 4 bases and J by 5 bases, with 9 bases of the junction left unmatched. CDR3 bases: TGTGCCAGCAGCGTACGGACAGGGGTTCGGACCGGGGAGCTGTTTTTT. Protein sequence: CASSVRTGVRTGELFF.

The V gene is TRBV3-1 (or the pseudogene TRBV3-2), the J gene TRBJ2-3, with D possibly matching TRBD2 (6 bases). Between the trimmed V and J ends, which lost 2 bases and 9 bases, there was a span of 15 bases. From germline, CDR1 is LGHDT and CDR2 YNNKEL (reference sequence). The CDR3 length is 14 residues. The CDR3 DNA is TGTGCCAGCAGCCAATTAGCGGCTGAATCAACGCAGTATTTT. Protein product: CASSQLAAESTQYF.

V is TRBV9 and J is TRBJ1-4; the match to TRBD1 covers 9 bases. The germline gives CDR1 SGDLS, CDR2 YYNGEE. There are 13 residues in the CDR3. The V gene end was trimmed by 4 bases and the J gene end by 7 bases; junction bases not matched to a gene: 2. CDR3 region: CASSTGQGEKLFF. In nucleotides, the CDR3 is TGTGCCAGCAGCACGGGACAGGGTGAAAAACTGTTTTTT.

This rearrangement joins TRBV2 to TRBJ2-2; 10 positions match TRBD2. This CDR3 has 16 residues. CDR1 is SNHLY and CDR2 is FYNNEI in the germline V gene. The J segment lost 4 bases and the V segment lost 7 bases, leaving 9 bases of the junction unmatched. The CDR3 DNA reads TGTGCCAGCAAGGAAGGAAAGCGGGGGGGCACCGGGGAGCTGTTTTTT. Translated: CASKEGKRGGTGELFF.

V and J are TRBV25-1 and TRBJ1-2, with 9 bases that match TRBD1. Per germline, CDR1 MGHDK and CDR2 SYGVNS. The CDR3 has 13 residues. Trimming removed 4 bases from V and 8 bases from J; junction bases left unmatched: 5. The CDR3 DNA reads as TGTGCCAGCAGTGGGGGACAGGGAAGGGGCTACACCTTC. Translation gives CASSGGQGRGYTF.

The rearrangement joins TRBV18 to TRBJ1-2, with unresolved D. From germline, CDR1 is KGHSH and CDR2 LQKENI. V lost 5 bases, J lost 5 bases, and 9 bases lay in between. The CDR3 runs 12 residues. DNA of the CDR3: TGTGCCAGCTCAGAGTCTGAGTATGGCTACACCTTC. Protein: CASSESEYGYTF.

This clone was counted a single time. The rearrangement joins TRBV28 to TRBJ2-1, with 9 nucleotides matching TRBD2. Trimming took 2 bases from V and 8 from J; bases not matched to a gene: 10. Germline V lookup: CDR1 MDHEN, CDR2 SYDVKM. The CDR3 totals 16 residues. CDR3 nucleotide sequence: TGTGCCAGCAGTTTAACGTTTGCGGGGGGGTTTCATGAGCAGTTCTTC. Its translation: CASSLTFAGGFHEQFF.